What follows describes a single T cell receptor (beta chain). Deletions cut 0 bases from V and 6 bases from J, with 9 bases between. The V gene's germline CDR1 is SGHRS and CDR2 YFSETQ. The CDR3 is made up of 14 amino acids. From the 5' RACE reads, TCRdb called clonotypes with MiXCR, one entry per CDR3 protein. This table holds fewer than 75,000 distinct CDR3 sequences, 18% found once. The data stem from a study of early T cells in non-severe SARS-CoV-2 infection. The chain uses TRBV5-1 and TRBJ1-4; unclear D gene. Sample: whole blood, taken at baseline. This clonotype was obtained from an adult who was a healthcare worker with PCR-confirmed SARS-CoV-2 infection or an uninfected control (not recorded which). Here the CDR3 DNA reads TGCGCCAGCAGCTTGGAATGGGGAGATGAAAAACTGTTTTTT. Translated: CASSLEWGDEKLFF.